The 28 T cell receptor beta chains given below trace back to one sample, sequenced in a study of neoadjuvant anti-PD-1 for oral cavity cancer. The time point was: after neoadjuvant nivolumab, at surgical resection. The data were produced by immunoSEQ multiplex PCR, yet TCRdb's version contains in-frame clones alone and is incomplete. Of about 9,600 clones in the sample, about three fifths were seen once. Source: PBMCs, taken after nivolumab (anti-PD-1) treatment. These receptors all come from a person between 40 and 85 years old with oral cavity squamous cell carcinoma.

The chain carries TRBV6-5 and TRBJ1-1; possible D gene TRBD1, 5 bases. The CDR3 extends over 15 amino acids. CDR1 and CDR2 from the germline V gene are MNHEY and SVGAGI. V was pared by 8 bases and J by 2 bases, with 18 bases between. CDR3 nucleotide sequence: TGTGCCAGCCACCACGGAATCGGGGGAAACACTGAAGCTTTCTTT. This translates into CASHHGIGGNTEAFF.

This chain uses TRBV7-9 with TRBJ1-5, with 9 positions matching TRBD1. This CDR3 contains 14 residues. With V trimmed by 4 bases and J by 7 bases, 5 bases remained unmatched. Germline CDR1 reads SEHNR; CDR2 reads FQNEAQ (reference sequence). The CDR3 coding sequence is TGTGCCAGCAGCTCCGGGACAGGGTCGCAGCCCCAGCATTTT. Its translation: CASSSGTGSQPQHF.

The V gene is TRBV7-9, the J gene TRBJ2-1, with D perhaps TRBD1 (6 bases). Germline V gene data show CDR1 as SEHNR and CDR2 as FQNEAQ (reference sequence). Trimming removed 3 bases at V and 5 bases at J, with 17 bases between. The CDR3 is made up of 16 amino acids. The CDR3 spells CASSFSDRSPNNEQFF. CDR3 bases: TGTGCCAGCAGCTTTTCCGACAGGTCGCCCAACAATGAGCAGTTCTTC.

The chain combines TRBV5-1 with TRBJ2-2, with TRBD1 as a possible D gene (6 bases). The germline V gene encodes CDR1 SGHRS and CDR2 YFSETQ. The CDR3 has 16 amino acids. Trimming removed 4 bases from V and 4 bases from J, with 17 bases in between. CDR3 bases: TGCGCCAGCAGCCCGGGACACACAGGTATCACCGGGGAGCTGTTTTTT. Its protein product is CASSPGHTGITGELFF.

The J gene is TRBJ2-2, the V gene TRBV4-1; a weak D match, TRBD1 (5 bases). V lost 0 bases and J 3 bases, leaving 11 bases between the germline ends. The germline V gene has CDR1 MGHRA and CDR2 YSYEKL. There are 16 residues in the CDR3. CDR3 sequence reads: CASSQEWPGYTGELFF. DNA for the CDR3: TGCGCCAGCAGCCAAGAGTGGCCAGGGTACACCGGGGAGCTGTTTTTT.

The CDR3 bases are TGTGCCAGCAGCGTAGTGTTGACTAGCGGAGAGCAGTTCTTC. This encodes CASSVVLTSGEQFF. The chain joins TRBV9 to TRBJ2-1; TRBD2 matches at 9 bases. The junction had 5 bases not matched to a gene; V was cut back by 0 bases and J by 10 bases. CDR3 length: 14 residues. The germline CDR1 and CDR2 sequences are SGDLS and YYNGEE. The full variable domain, in which reference TRBV9 and TRBJ2-1 provide the parts outside the CDR3, is DSGVTQTPKHLITATGQRVTLRCSPRSGDLSVYWYQQSLDQGLQFLIQYYNGEERAKGNILERFSAQQFPDLHSELNLSSLELGDSALYFCASSVVLTSGEQFFGPGTRLTVL.

The chain combines TRBV6-1 with TRBJ2-2; TRBD2 aligns across 9 bases. With 0 bases clipped from V and 1 base from J, the junction kept 6 bases outside the gene matches. Germline loops: CDR1 MNHNS, CDR2 SASEGT. The CDR3 spans 18 residues. CDR3 sequence: CASSEAYAGGVNTGELFF. For the CDR3, the DNA is TGTGCCAGCAGTGAAGCGTACGCGGGAGGGGTGAACACCGGGGAGCTGTTTTTT.

The rearrangement uses TRBV5-6 and TRBJ1-1; TRBD1 might be the D (6 bases). The ends were cut back, 1 base at V and 4 bases at J, with 8 bases in the middle. Germline loops: CDR1 SGHDT, CDR2 YYEEEE. The CDR3 runs 13 residues. CDR3 sequence: CASSLTGLTEAFF. The CDR3 DNA follows: TGTGCCAGCAGCTTGACAGGGCTCACTGAAGCTTTCTTT.

This clone occurred a few times. This rearrangement joins TRBV19 to TRBJ1-5; TRBD1 aligns across 7 bases. Germline V CDR1 and CDR2: LNHDA, SQIVND (reference sequence). CDR3 length equals 18 residues. The V segment lost 7 bases and the J segment 1 base; nucleotides outside the gene matches: 16. CDR3 region: CASTSGTVGFGSNQPQHF. The CDR3 nucleotides are TGTGCCAGTACCTCCGGGACAGTGGGCTTCGGGAGCAATCAGCCCCAGCATTTT.

The V call is TRBV5-6, the J call TRBJ2-7; 15 bases are shared with TRBD2. J lost 6 bases, V lost 4 bases, and 8 bases had no gene match. The CDR3 is 16 amino acids. Germline assignment: CDR1 SGHDT and CDR2 YYEEEE. CDR3 sequence reads: CASSAGLAGGRGEQYF. The CDR3, as DNA: TGTGCCAGCAGCGCCGGACTAGCGGGAGGGCGGGGCGAGCAGTACTTC.

CDR3 amino acids: CASSLAGLETQYF. Written as DNA, the CDR3 is TGTGCCAGCAGTTTAGCGGGACTAGAGACCCAGTACTTC. The chain is built from TRBV27 and TRBJ2-5; a possible D gene is TRBD2 (6 bases). Between the trimmed V and J ends, which lost 2 bases and 4 bases, there was a span of 8 bases. CDR3 size: 13 residues. CDR1 and CDR2 (germline): MNHEY, SMNVEV (reference sequence).

The sample holds a few counts of this clone. This chain connects TRBV6-1 to TRBJ1-5; no clear D. V was pared by 2 bases and J by 7 bases, with 9 bases between. Germline V gene data show CDR1 as MNHNS and CDR2 as SASEGT. This CDR3 has 13 amino acids. CDR3 nucleotides: TGTGCCAGCAGTGAAAACTGGCAGCAGCCCCAGCATTTT. Translated: CASSENWQQPQHF.

The chain employs TRBV6-1 and TRBJ1-1, with a possible D match to TRBD1 (5 bases). The germline V and J ends were trimmed by 7 bases and 1 base, with 16 bases remaining between them. The CDR3 consists of 15 residues. The germline V gene has CDR1 MNHNS and CDR2 SASEGT. CDR3 in amino acids: CASNPRAGSNTEAFF. In DNA form, the CDR3 reads TGTGCCAGCAACCCAAGGGCAGGGTCGAACACTGAAGCTTTCTTT.

The sample holds a few counts of this clone. The chain is built from TRBV6-5 and TRBJ1-2; D is unresolved. Germline V gives CDR1 MNHEY, CDR2 SVGAGI. The CDR3 has 14 amino acids. The V and J ends lost 0 bases and 7 bases respectively, with 12 bases between them. CDR3 sequence (DNA): TGTGCCAGCAGTTACTCGAGAGCACCAGTTGGCTACACCTTC. Amino acid sequence: CASSYSRAPVGYTF.

The chain is built from TRBV9 and TRBJ1-1, with 8 bases lining up with TRBD1. The germline V gene has CDR1 SGDLS and CDR2 YYNGEE. With V trimmed by 4 bases and J by 1 base, 9 bases remained unmatched. This CDR3 spans 16 amino acids. The CDR3 here is CASSPLVGTGNTEAFF. The CDR3 bases are TGTGCCAGCAGCCCTTTGGTAGGGACAGGGAACACTGAAGCTTTCTTT.

The J gene is TRBJ2-7, the V gene TRBV7-7; 8 bases line up with TRBD1. The junction had 7 bases not matched to a gene; V was cut back by 5 bases and J by 1 base. Germline lookup yields CDR1 SSHAT and CDR2 FNYEAQ (reference sequence). CDR3 length: 15 amino acids. CDR3 residues: CASSLDRGHSYEQYF. Here the CDR3 DNA reads TGTGCCAGCAGCCTCGACAGGGGACATTCCTACGAGCAGTACTTC.

This clone was seen only a few times. The genes are TRBV19 and TRBJ1-3; D is unclear. Germline loops: CDR1 LNHDA, CDR2 SQIVND (reference sequence). The CDR3 totals 13 residues. V lost 3 bases to trimming and J lost 1 base, with 4 bases between them. CDR3 in amino acids: CASSIRSGNTIYF. Here the CDR3 DNA reads TGTGCCAGTAGTATCCGATCTGGAAACACCATATATTTT. The full variable domain, with the rest looked up from reference TRBV19 and TRBJ1-3, is DGGITQSPKYLFRKEGQNVTLSCEQNLNHDAMYWYRQDPGQGLRLIYYSQIVNDFQKGDIAEGYSVSREKKESFPLTVTSAQKNPTAFYLCASSIRSGNTIYFGEGSWLTVV.

V usage is TRBV5-5 and J usage is TRBJ2-1; 8 bases fit TRBD1. The length of the CDR3 is 15 residues. Per germline, CDR1 SGHKS and CDR2 YYEKEE (reference sequence). J gave up 4 bases and V 1 base, and 4 bases lay outside the gene matches. In DNA, the CDR3 is TGTGCCAGCAGCTTGCCCGGGACAGGTTACAATGAGCAGTTCTTC. Translating gives CASSLPGTGYNEQFF.

The chain employs TRBV7-6 and TRBJ2-5; TRBD2 matches at 11 bases. This CDR3 contains 16 residues. Trimming at V came to 5 bases and at J to 4 bases, leaving 9 bases not matched to a gene. Germline V gives CDR1 SGHVS, CDR2 FNYEAQ. The DNA for the CDR3 is TGTGCCAGCAGCGAGGAGACTAGCGGGGTTATAGAGACCCAGTACTTC. It codes for CASSEETSGVIETQYF.

The rearrangement joins TRBV5-6 to TRBJ2-7; 15 bases map to TRBD2. After removal of 2 bases from V and 7 bases from J, the junction contained 4 bases not matched to a gene. This CDR3 has 15 residues. In germline, CDR1 is SGHDT, CDR2 YYEEEE. Written as DNA, the CDR3 is TGTGCCAGCAGCTTCCGGACTAGCGGGAGGGAAGAGCAGTACTTC. Its protein product is CASSFRTSGREEQYF.

V and J are TRBV19 and TRBJ2-3; D is unclear. The CDR3 is 14 residues long. Looked up from germline, CDR1 is LNHDA and CDR2 is SQIVND (reference sequence). The ends were cut back, 7 bases at V and 5 bases at J, with 16 bases in the middle. The CDR3 coding sequence is TGTGCCAGTAAGAAGTCTAGTAGTGGAGATACGCAGTATTTT. This sequence encodes CASKKSSSGDTQYF. The variable domain in full, completed from reference TRBV19 and TRBJ2-3, reads DGGITQSPKYLFRKEGQNVTLSCEQNLNHDAMYWYRQDPGQGLRLIYYSQIVNDFQKGDIAEGYSVSREKKESFPLTVTSAQKNPTAFYLCASKKSSSGDTQYFGPGTRLTVL.

The rearrangement joins TRBV29-1 to TRBJ2-3, with a weak D call TRBD2 (6 bases). There are 13 residues in the CDR3. Germline V gene data show CDR1 as SQVTM and CDR2 as ANQGSEA. Trimming took 7 bases from V and 0 from J, leaving 11 bases between them. The CDR3 DNA is TGCAGCGGACTAGAGTATAGCACAGATACGCAGTATTTT. Translating it yields CSGLEYSTDTQYF.

This clone has a single count. This chain joins TRBV7-9 and TRBJ1-1; D gene uncertain. This CDR3 region has 13 residues. V gave up 0 bases and J gave up 1 base, with 3 bases separating them. Germline values: CDR1 SEHNR, CDR2 FQNEAQ (reference sequence). For the CDR3, the DNA is TGTGCCAGCAGCTTAGCTAAGAACACTGAAGCTTTCTTT. Translation: CASSLAKNTEAFF.

The chain is built from TRBV11-2 and TRBJ2-3; D gene uncertain. The CDR3 is 13 residues long. The germline V gene has CDR1 SGHAT and CDR2 FQNNGV. The germline V and J ends were trimmed by 2 bases and 2 bases, with 5 bases remaining between them. DNA for the CDR3: TGTGCCAGCAGCTTAAAGGTCACAGATACGCAGTATTTT. Translating it yields CASSLKVTDTQYF.

This clone has only one observation. The rearrangement uses TRBV11-3 and TRBJ1-1, with 8 bases identical to TRBD1. The germline V gene has CDR1 SGHNT and CDR2 YENEEA. The J segment lost 6 bases and the V segment lost 3 bases, leaving 3 bases of the junction unmatched. CDR3 size: 13 residues. The CDR3, as DNA: TGTGCCAGCAGCTTCGGACAGGGTGCTGAAGCTTTCTTT. This gives the protein CASSFGQGAEAFF.

The rearrangement links TRBV7-8 to TRBJ1-1; 10 nucleotides align to TRBD1. The V segment lost 6 bases and the J segment 7 bases; nucleotides outside the gene matches: 8. CDR3 length equals 14 residues. Germline CDR1 and CDR2: SGHVS and FQNEAQ. This CDR3 is CASRKTGTGVEAFF. CDR3 sequence (DNA): TGTGCCAGCAGGAAAACCGGGACAGGGGTTGAAGCTTTCTTT.

The gene calls are TRBV19 and TRBJ1-5; D is unresolved. Germline V gene data show CDR1 as LNHDA and CDR2 as SQIVND (reference sequence). The germline V and J ends were trimmed by 2 bases and 7 bases, with 6 bases remaining between them. CDR3 length: 12 amino acids. CDR3 nucleotides: TGTGCCAGTAGTATACGGGAACAGCCCCAGCATTTT. Residues: CASSIREQPQHF. Drawing the rest from reference TRBV19 and TRBJ1-5, the complete variable domain is DGGITQSPKYLFRKEGQNVTLSCEQNLNHDAMYWYRQDPGQGLRLIYYSQIVNDFQKGDIAEGYSVSREKKESFPLTVTSAQKNPTAFYLCASSIREQPQHFGDGTRLSIL.

The V call is TRBV30, the J call TRBJ2-3; 8 nucleotides line up with TRBD2. Germline V gene data show CDR1 as GTSNPN and CDR2 as SVGIG (reference sequence). The CDR3 is made up of 13 amino acids. Trimming cost V 4 bases and J 6 bases; bases outside gene matches: 6. CDR3 nucleotides: TGTGCCTGGAACGCGGGGGGTGCGGATACGCAGTATTTT. The encoded protein is CAWNAGGADTQYF.